This T cell receptor (beta chain) is drawn from a study of shared clonotypes between healthy human individuals. CDR3 length: 16 residues. CDR1 is SEHNR and CDR2 is FQNEAQ in the germline V gene (reference sequence). The trim removed 5 bases at V and 1 base at J, leaving 6 bases unmatched. Everyone who donated was a Caucasian adult who lived in Nashville, Tennessee. Libraries were prepared by immunoSEQ multiplex PCR; TCRdb keeps only in-frame clonotypes and omits some of them. Here the sample spans about 510,000 clones, 79% being singletons. The sample was PBMCs. The rearrangement joins TRBV7-9 to TRBJ2-3; 10 positions match TRBD1. The receptor was derived from a middle-aged woman in good health. Some clones in this sample may be carry-over from other donors' samples. The chain's CDR3 is CASSISGTGGTDTQYF. As DNA, the CDR3 is TGTGCCAGCAGCATATCCGGGACAGGGGGCACAGATACGCAGTATTTT. The full variable domain, in which reference TRBV7-9 and TRBJ2-3 provide the parts outside the CDR3, is DTGVSQNPRHKITKRGQNVTFRCDPISEHNRLYWYRQTLGQGPEFLTYFQNEAQLEKSRLLSDRFSAERPKGSFSTLEIQRTEQGDSAMYLCASSISGTGGTDTQYFGPGTRLTVL.